This is a list of T cell receptor beta chains from one sample in a study of beta chain features in type 1 diabetes. Generated by immunoSEQ multiplex PCR, the TCRdb table keeps only in-frame clones and is missing some. The data contain fewer than 400,000 clones, around 9% of them singletons. Source material: central memory CD4+ T cells from blood. Receptor source: a man aged 25 to 45 with type 1 diabetes. The CDR3 runs from the conserved cysteine through the conserved F or W. Each record gives: V gene, clone size, D gene, J gene, CDR3 protein, CDR3 DNA. D genes are given only for firm matches. Where a row states a size, it is once, few, many or the class of an expanded clone; other rows omit it.

TRBV6-1	-	-	TRBJ1-1	CASSLNPGTEAFF	TGTGCCAGCAGTCTAAATCCGGGCACTGAAGCTTTCTTT
TRBV4-3	few	-	TRBJ1-1	CASSQERRDTEAFF	TGCGCCAGCAGCCAAGAGCGTCGGGACACTGAAGCTTTCTTT
TRBV28	many	TRBD1	TRBJ1-2	CASGTGGGYGYTF	TGTGCCAGCGGGACAGGGGGCGGCTATGGCTACACCTTC
TRBV10-3	-	-	TRBJ2-3	CAISESSQSTDTQYF	TGTGCCATCAGTGAGTCATCCCAGAGCACAGATACGCAGTATTTT
TRBV7-2	few	TRBD2	TRBJ2-5	CASSLGGGAETQYF	TGTGCCAGCAGCTTAGGCGGGGGAGCAGAGACCCAGTACTTC
TRBV10-3	few	-	TRBJ1-2	CAISEMTRGDGYGYTF	TGTGCCATCAGTGAGATGACCCGGGGGGATGGCTATGGCTACACCTTC
TRBV2	-	-	TRBJ2-7	CAGGRVGEQYF	TGTGCGGGTGGGAGAGTCGGCGAGCAGTACTTC
TRBV9	-	-	TRBJ1-2	CASSVAGLNYGYTF	TGTGCCAGCAGCGTAGCCGGACTTAACTATGGCTACACCTTC
TRBV2	few	TRBD1	TRBJ1-1	CASSLLDRGTEAFF	TGTGCCAGCAGCCTCTTAGACAGGGGCACTGAAGCTTTCTTT
TRBV7-2	few	-	TRBJ1-2	CASSLDIAGQGYGYTF	TGTGCCAGCAGCTTAGACATCGCGGGGCAGGGCTATGGCTACACCTTC
TRBV19	few	-	TRBJ1-5	CASSIVVFSNQPQHF	TGTGCCAGTAGTATCGTGGTGTTTAGCAATCAGCCCCAGCATTTT
TRBV7-9	few	-	TRBJ1-1	CASSLLTGYGNTEAFF	TGTGCCAGCAGCTTATTAACCGGTTATGGGAACACTGAAGCTTTCTTT
TRBV9	few	TRBD1	TRBJ1-5	CASSVVVRGSISNQPQHF	TGTGCCAGCAGCGTAGTGGTCAGGGGGTCAATTAGCAATCAGCCCCAGCATTTT
TRBV30	-	-	TRBJ1-5	CAWSVTDSNQPQHF	TGTGCCTGGAGTGTGACGGATAGCAATCAGCCCCAGCATTTT
TRBV5-6	-	-	TRBJ1-1	CASSRDQNTEAFF	TGTGCCAGCAGCCGGGATCAGAACACTGAAGCTTTCTTT
TRBV29-1	few	TRBD1	TRBJ2-7	CSVDQRDRGYEQYF	TGCAGCGTTGACCAACGGGACAGGGGGTACGAGCAGTACTTC
TRBV18	-	TRBD1	TRBJ1-3	CASSPGQGGLSGNTIYF	TGTGCCAGCTCACCTGGACAGGGCGGCCTCTCTGGAAACACCATATATTTT
TRBV29-1	few	-	TRBJ2-7	CSVDKGQERYEQYF	TGCAGCGTTGATAAGGGTCAGGAGAGATACGAGCAGTACTTC
TRBV6-1	few	-	TRBJ2-5	CASSEAGARVGETQYF	TGTGCCAGCAGTGAAGCTGGGGCGCGGGTTGGAGAGACCCAGTACTTC
TRBV4-1	few	-	TRBJ1-5	CASSQEGPSYSNQPQHF	TGCGCCAGCAGCCAAGAAGGCCCTTCATATAGCAATCAGCCCCAGCATTTT
TRBV5-1	-	TRBD1	TRBJ2-7	CASSPTGQGDHEQYF	TGCGCCAGCAGCCCAACCGGACAGGGAGATCACGAGCAGTACTTC
TRBV1	-	-	TRBJ1-2	CTTVRDNLGYTF	TGCACCACCGTAAGGGACAACTTGGGCTACACCTTC
TRBV29-1	-	TRBD2	TRBJ2-5	CSVVPGGGRKETQYF	TGCAGCGTTGTCCCCGGGGGGGGGCGTAAAGAGACCCAGTACTTC